A single sample gave rise to the 4 T cell receptor beta chains below, sequenced in a study of neurological immune-mediated disorders. TCRdb independently ran MiXCR on the 5' RACE reads; one entry per CDR3 protein. This sample has some 80,000 distinct CDR3 sequences; 4.3% occur once, and the top ten carry 5.7%. Indicated time point: longitudinal time-point 3. The sequenced material came from PBMCs. The origin of the receptors is a woman aged 55-70 years with multiple sclerosis.

This clonotype was seen at least ten times. CDR3 in DNA: TGCAGGGCAGGGGAGAATGGATATGGCTACACCTTC. Protein sequence: CRAGENGYGYTF. The genes are TRBV20-1 and TRBJ1-2; maybe TRBD1 (6 bases). The CDR3 is 12 residues long. Germline assignment: CDR1 DFQATT and CDR2 SNEGSKA (reference sequence).

As to this clonotype: A much more abundant neighbour one base away suggests this may be a read error. This chain connects TRBV10-2 to TRBJ2-3, with D maybe TRBD2 (6 bases). Trimming removed 10 bases at V and 2 bases at J, with 16 bases between. Per germline, CDR1 WSHSY and CDR2 SAAADI. The CDR3 spans 14 residues. Here the CDR3 DNA reads TGCGCCATCACGGGACGGGAGATCACAGATACGCAGTATTTT. Translated: CAITGREITDTQYF.

This clonotype was detected ten times or more. The chain employs TRBV9 and TRBJ2-2, with 12 positions matching TRBD2. CDR1 is SGDLS and CDR2 is YYNGEE in the germline V gene. The CDR3 is made up of 16 amino acids. V shed 2 bases and J 8 bases; nucleotides not matched to a gene: 7. CDR3 bases: TGTGCCAGCAGCGTTCTAGCGGGGGGGCGGCAAGGGGAGCTGTTTTTT. It encodes CASSVLAGGRQGELFF. The full variable domain, its missing parts supplied by reference TRBV9 and TRBJ2-2, is DSGVTQTPKHLITATGQRVTLRCSPRSGDLSVYWYQQSLDQGLQFLIQYYNGEERAKGNILERFSAQQFPDLHSELNLSSLELGDSALYFCASSVLAGGRQGELFFGEGSRLTVL.

This clonotype came up many times. The chain joins TRBV28 to TRBJ1-5; 8 bases map to TRBD1. The germline V gene has CDR1 MDHEN and CDR2 SYDVKM. Trimming at V came to 5 bases and at J to 5 bases, leaving 11 bases not matched to a gene. The CDR3 length is 16 residues. DNA of the CDR3: TGTGCCAGCAGTATCCGGACAGGGACTGTGTATCAGCCCCAGCATTTT. It yields the protein CASSIRTGTVYQPQHF. Supplemented by reference TRBV28 and TRBJ1-5, the full variable domain reads DVKVTQSSRYLVKRTGEKVFLECVQDMDHENMFWYRQDPGLGLRLIYFSYDVKMKEKGDIPEGYSVSREKKERFSLILESASTNQTSMYLCASSIRTGTVYQPQHFGDGTRLSIL.